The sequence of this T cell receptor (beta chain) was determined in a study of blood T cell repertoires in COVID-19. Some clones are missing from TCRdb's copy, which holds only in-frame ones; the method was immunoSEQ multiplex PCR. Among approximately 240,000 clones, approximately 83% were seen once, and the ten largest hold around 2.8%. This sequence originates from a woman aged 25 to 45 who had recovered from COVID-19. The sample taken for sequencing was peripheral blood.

DNA of the CDR3: TGTGCCAGCAGCTCCTGGATGGAGCCGGAGGAGACCCAGTACTTC. Amino acid sequence: CASSSWMEPEETQYF. The V gene is TRBV11-2, the J gene TRBJ2-5; D gene ambiguous. Trimming took 4 bases from V and 5 from J, leaving 17 bases between them. This CDR3 spans 15 amino acids. The germline CDR1 and CDR2 sequences are SGHAT and FQNNGV.